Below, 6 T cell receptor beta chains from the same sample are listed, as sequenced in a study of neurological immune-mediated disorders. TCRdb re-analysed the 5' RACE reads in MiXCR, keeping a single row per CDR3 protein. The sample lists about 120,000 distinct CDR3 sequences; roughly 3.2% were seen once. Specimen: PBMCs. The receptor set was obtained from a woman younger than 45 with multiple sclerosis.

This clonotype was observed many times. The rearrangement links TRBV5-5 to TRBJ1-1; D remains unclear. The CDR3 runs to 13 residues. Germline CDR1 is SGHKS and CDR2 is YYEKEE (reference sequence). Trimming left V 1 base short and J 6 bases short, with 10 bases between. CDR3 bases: TGTGCCAGCAGCTTGATAACTGGAGCTGAAGCTTTCTTT. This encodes CASSLITGAEAFF. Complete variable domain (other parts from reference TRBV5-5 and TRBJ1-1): DAGVTQSPTHLIKTRGQQVTLRCSPISGHKSVSWYQQVLGQGPQFIFQYYEKEERGRGNFPDRFSARQFPNYSSELNVNALLLGDSALYLCASSLITGAEAFFGQGTRLTVV.

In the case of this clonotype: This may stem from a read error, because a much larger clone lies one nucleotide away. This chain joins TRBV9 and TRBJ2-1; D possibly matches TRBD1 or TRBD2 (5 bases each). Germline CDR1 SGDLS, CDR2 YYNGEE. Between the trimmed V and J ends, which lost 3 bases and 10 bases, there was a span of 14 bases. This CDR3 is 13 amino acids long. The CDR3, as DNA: TGTGCCAGCAGCGGCACGGGACGCAAAGAGCAGTTCTTC. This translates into CASSGTGRKEQFF.

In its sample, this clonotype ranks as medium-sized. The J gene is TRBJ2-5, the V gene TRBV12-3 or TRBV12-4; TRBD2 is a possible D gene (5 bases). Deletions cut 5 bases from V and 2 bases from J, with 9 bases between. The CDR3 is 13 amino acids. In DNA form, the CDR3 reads TGTGCCAGCAGTGCGTGGACTCAAGAGACCCAGTACTTC. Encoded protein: CASSAWTQETQYF.

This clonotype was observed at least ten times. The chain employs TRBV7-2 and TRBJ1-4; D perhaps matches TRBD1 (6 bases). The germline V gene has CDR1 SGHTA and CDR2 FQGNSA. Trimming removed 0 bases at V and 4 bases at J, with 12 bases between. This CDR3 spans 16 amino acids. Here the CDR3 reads CASSLAQGIGNEKLFF. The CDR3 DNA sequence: TGTGCCAGCAGCTTAGCTCAGGGGATAGGTAATGAAAAACTGTTTTTT. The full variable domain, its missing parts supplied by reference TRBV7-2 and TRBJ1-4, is GAGVSQSPSNKVTEKGKDVELRCDPISGHTALYWYRQSLGQGLEFLIYFQGNSAPDKSGLPSDRFSAERTGGSVSTLTIQRTQQEDSAVYLCASSLAQGIGNEKLFFGSGTQLSVL.

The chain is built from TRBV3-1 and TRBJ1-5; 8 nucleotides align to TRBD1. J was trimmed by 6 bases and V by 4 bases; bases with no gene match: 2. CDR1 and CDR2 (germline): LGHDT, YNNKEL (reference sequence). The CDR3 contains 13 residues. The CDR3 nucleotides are TGTGCCAGCAGCCGACAGGGGTTTCAGCCCCAGCATTTT. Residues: CASSRQGFQPQHF.

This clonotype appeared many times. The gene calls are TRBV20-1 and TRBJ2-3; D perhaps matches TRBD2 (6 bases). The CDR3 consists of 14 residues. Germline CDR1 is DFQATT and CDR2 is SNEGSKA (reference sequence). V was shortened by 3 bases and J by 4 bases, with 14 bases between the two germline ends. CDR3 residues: CSARREAPSDTQYF. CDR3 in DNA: TGCAGTGCTAGGAGGGAGGCCCCCTCAGATACGCAGTATTTT.